This T cell receptor beta chain came from a study of CXCR4 blockade with PD-1 therapy in pancreatic cancer. Findings and limits, study-wide: Survival did not correlate with tumor clonality, which averaged approximately 0.15 versus 0.05. Only TCRbeta chains were sequenced here. Convergent selection by common tumor antigens was suggested by nucleotide rearrangement counts.

Germline CDR1 is MDHEN and CDR2 is SYDVKM. Trimming removed 5 bases from V and 5 bases from J; junction bases left unmatched: 8. The CDR3 is made up of 15 amino acids. TCRdb's copy holds only in-frame clones and misses some; the assay was immunoSEQ multiplex PCR. The table records about 15,000 clones, around 72% of them present only once. Notes on this clone: The antigen is unknown.

The sequence was obtained from a human donor with pancreatic ductal adenocarcinoma. Sequencing used tumor tissue. The chain combines TRBV28 with TRBJ2-1, with TRBD2 matching 8 bases. DNA of the CDR3: TGTGCCAGCAGTGGAGCGGGAGTGGGGGACAATGAGCAGTTCTTC. Its protein product is CASSGAGVGDNEQFF.